The source of this TCR beta chain is a study of T cells expressing NK-cell markers. Study-wide findings and caveats: Dominant NKG2C+ clonotypes accounted for 1.0-7.0% of CD8+ T cells in over 5 donors. Similarly, these clonotypes led the CD3+CD56-NKG2C+ fraction as well in several donors.

TCR beta cDNA was generated via 5'RACE template switching incorporating UMIs. From the 5' RACE reads, TCRdb lists one entry per CDR3 protein and no DNA. The table for this sample gives 300,000 to 450,000 distinct CDR3 sequences. Germline-derived CDR1 and CDR2 are SGHRS and YFSETQ. The CDR3 consists of 15 residues. With regard to this clonotype: No antigen is known for it.

This chain uses TRBV5-1 with TRBJ2-3. The sequenced material came from blood T cells: a sorted CD56 or NKG2C T cell subset, CD4+ or CD8+ T cells, or bulk PBMC T cells (not recorded which). The sequence was collected from a man between 18 and 69 years old in good health. This CDR3 reads CASSPAGENTDTQYF.